The 10 T cell receptor beta chains given below trace back to one sample, sequenced in a study of beta chain features in type 1 diabetes. Whole-study results and caveats: Type 1 diabetes patients showed a moderate but significant shortening of TCRB CDR3s in all four CD4+ subsets.

These receptors have no known antigen. Reverse transcribing all isolated RNA meant expressed TCRB transcripts were sequenced. Clones were sequenced by immunoSEQ multiplex PCR, and TCRdb holds only the in-frame ones, with some missing. Of 550,000 to 850,000 clones in the sample, 13% were seen once. The specimen was naive CD4+ T cells from blood. The source of these receptors is a man between 18 and 35 years old with type 1 diabetes.

The chain combines TRBV7-9 with TRBJ1-6; 7 bases agree with TRBD1. Germline V gene lookup returns CDR1 SEHNR and CDR2 FQNEAQ (reference sequence). The V segment lost 7 bases and the J segment 7 bases; nucleotides outside the gene matches: 7. The CDR3 is 14 residues long. This chain's CDR3 is CASTQGQPNSPLHF. DNA for the CDR3: TGTGCCAGCACCCAGGGACAGCCAAATTCACCCCTCCACTTT.

This clone was detected a few times. The V call is TRBV5-1, the J call TRBJ2-5; D gene unclear. Trimming left V 0 bases short and J 7 bases short, with 19 bases between. This CDR3 spans 16 amino acids. From germline, CDR1 is SGHRS and CDR2 YFSETQ. The CDR3 nucleotides are TGCGCCAGCAGCTTGGCCGCGGCTCCCAGCGACGGGACCCAGTACTTC. Protein sequence: CASSLAAAPSDGTQYF.

The chain combines TRBV15 with TRBJ1-5; TRBD1 might be the D (6 bases). The CDR3 consists of 16 residues. V shed 0 bases and J shed 2 bases, with 11 bases lying between them. CDR1 and CDR2 (germline): LNHNV, YYDKDF (reference sequence). CDR3 loop: CATSRDRAGGNQPQHF. The CDR3 region has the DNA TGTGCCACCAGCAGAGATAGGGCAGGGGGCAATCAGCCCCAGCATTTT.

DNA for the CDR3: TGTGCCATCAGTGACAGATTTGGCGAGCAGTACTTC. Protein: CAISDRFGEQYF. The rearrangement joins TRBV10-3 to TRBJ2-7; D is unresolved. This CDR3 has 12 residues. Germline V gives CDR1 ENHRY, CDR2 SYGVKD. Trimming took off 3 bases at V and 6 bases at J, with 9 bases between the two ends.

This clone appeared a few times. The rearrangement links TRBV30 to TRBJ2-7; D may correspond to TRBD1 or TRBD2 (5 bases each). The CDR3 length is 16 residues. With 1 base removed from V and 0 bases from J, the gap between germline ends came to 16 bases. From germline, CDR1 is GTSNPN and CDR2 SVGIG (reference sequence). The CDR3 DNA is TGTGCCTGGAGTGGGGGGAGCGACAGAAACTCCTACGAGCAGTACTTC. This translates into CAWSGGSDRNSYEQYF.

Only a few counts were recorded for this clone. The V call is TRBV5-1, the J call TRBJ2-2; D unclear. Germline CDR1 and CDR2: SGHRS and YFSETQ. The CDR3 length is 15 residues. The V end was cut by 2 bases, the J end by 0 bases, with 8 bases between. Written as DNA, the CDR3 is TGCGCCAGCAGCTTATCCACCACGAACACCGGGGAGCTGTTTTTT. Protein: CASSLSTTNTGELFF.

The V call is TRBV9, the J call TRBJ2-2, with 7 bases aligning to TRBD1. Germline loops: CDR1 SGDLS, CDR2 YYNGEE. V shed 2 bases, J shed 5 bases, and the junction held 6 bases outside the gene matches. This CDR3 has 15 amino acids. The CDR3 DNA is TGTGCCAGCAGCGTTGGGACAGTCGTAACCGGGGAGCTGTTTTTT. This encodes CASSVGTVVTGELFF.

This clone occurred a few times. The rearrangement uses TRBV15 and TRBJ2-3; D remains unclear. V shed 0 bases and J shed 6 bases, with 7 bases lying between them. Germline V gene lookup returns CDR1 LNHNV and CDR2 YYDKDF (reference sequence). The CDR3 is made up of 13 amino acids. This CDR3 reads CATSRDLGDTQYF. CDR3 DNA sequence: TGTGCCACCAGCAGAGATCTAGGGGATACGCAGTATTTT. The full variable domain, rest sourced from reference TRBV15 and TRBJ2-3, is DAMVIQNPRYQVTQFGKPVTLSCSQTLNHNVMYWYQQKSSQAPKLLFHYYDKDFNNEADTPDNFQSRRPNTSFCFLDIRSPGLGDTAMYLCATSRDLGDTQYFGPGTRLTVL.

This chain uses TRBV30 with TRBJ1-2; D gene uncertain. CDR3 length equals 13 residues. CDR1 GTSNPN and CDR2 SVGIG come from the germline V gene (reference sequence). The V end was cut by 0 bases, the J end by 7 bases, with 12 bases between. CDR3 coding DNA: TGTGCCTGGAGTGTGCACGGGGTAGGTGGCTACACCTTC. Its translation is CAWSVHGVGGYTF. Using reference TRBV30 and TRBJ1-2 for the parts outside the CDR3, the full variable domain is SQTIHQWPATLVQPVGSPLSLECTVEGTSNPNLYWYRQAAGRGLQLLFYSVGIGQISSEVPQNLSASRPQDRQFILSSKKLLLSDSGFYLCAWSVHGVGGYTFGSGTRLTVV.

This chain uses TRBV11-2 with TRBJ2-5; 8 nucleotides agree with TRBD1. Germline loops: CDR1 SGHAT, CDR2 FQNNGV. The CDR3 extends over 18 amino acids. V lost 0 bases and J lost 5; bases outside the gene matches: 14. The CDR3 is CASSLERDRSPRVETQYF. The CDR3 DNA sequence: TGTGCCAGCAGCTTAGAAAGGGACAGGTCCCCAAGGGTGGAGACCCAGTACTTC.